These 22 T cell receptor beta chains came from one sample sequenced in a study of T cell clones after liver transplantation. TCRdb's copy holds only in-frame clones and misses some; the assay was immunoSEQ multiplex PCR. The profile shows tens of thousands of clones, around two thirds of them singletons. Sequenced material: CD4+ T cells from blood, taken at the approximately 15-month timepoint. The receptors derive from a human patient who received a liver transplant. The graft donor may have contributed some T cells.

The CDR3 sequence is CASSLVGGRGTGTEAFF. The DNA for the CDR3 is TGTGCCAGCAGCTTAGTTGGAGGGCGAGGGACGGGGACTGAAGCTTTCTTT. This chain connects TRBV7-2 to TRBJ1-1; D may be TRBD1 (5 bases). V lost 1 base to trimming and J lost 5 bases, with 20 bases between them. The CDR3 totals 17 residues. Germline V gene sequence: CDR1 SGHTA, CDR2 FQGNSA.

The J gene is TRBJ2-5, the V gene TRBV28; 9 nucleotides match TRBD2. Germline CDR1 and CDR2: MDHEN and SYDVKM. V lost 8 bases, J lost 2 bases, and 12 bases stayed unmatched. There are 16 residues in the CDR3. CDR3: CASVPAHSGGQETQYF. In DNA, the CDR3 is TGTGCCAGCGTCCCTGCACATAGCGGGGGACAAGAGACCCAGTACTTC.

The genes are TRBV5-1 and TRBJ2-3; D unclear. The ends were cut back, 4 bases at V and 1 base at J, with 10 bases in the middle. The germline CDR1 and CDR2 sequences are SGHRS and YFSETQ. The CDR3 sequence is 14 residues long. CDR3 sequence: CASSPQSGTDTQYF. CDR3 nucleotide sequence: TGCGCCAGCAGCCCACAGTCGGGCACAGATACGCAGTATTTT.

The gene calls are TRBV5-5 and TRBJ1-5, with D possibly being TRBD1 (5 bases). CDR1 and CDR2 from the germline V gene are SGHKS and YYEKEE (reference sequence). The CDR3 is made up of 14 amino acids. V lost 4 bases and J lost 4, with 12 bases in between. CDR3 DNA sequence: TGTGCCAGCAGCGTGGACAATCCAAATCAGCCCCAGCATTTT. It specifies CASSVDNPNQPQHF.

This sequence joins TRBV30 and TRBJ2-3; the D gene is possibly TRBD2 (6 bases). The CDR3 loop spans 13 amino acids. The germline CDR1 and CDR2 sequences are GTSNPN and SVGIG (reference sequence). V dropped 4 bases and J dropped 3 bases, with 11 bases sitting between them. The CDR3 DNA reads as TGTGCCTGGAATACCGGGACTACAGATACGCAGTATTTT. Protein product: CAWNTGTTDTQYF.

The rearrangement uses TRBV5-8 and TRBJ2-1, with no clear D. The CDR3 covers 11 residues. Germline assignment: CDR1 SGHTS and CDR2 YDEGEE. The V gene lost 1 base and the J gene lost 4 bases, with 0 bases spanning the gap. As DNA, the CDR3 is TGTGCCAGCAGCTTGTACAATGAGCAGTTCTTC. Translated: CASSLYNEQFF. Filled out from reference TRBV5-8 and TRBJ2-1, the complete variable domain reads EAGVTQSPTHLIKTRGQQATLRCSPISGHTSVYWYQQALGLGLQFLLWYDEGEERNRGNFPPRFSGRQFPNYSSELNVNALELEDSALYLCASSLYNEQFFGPGTRLTVL.

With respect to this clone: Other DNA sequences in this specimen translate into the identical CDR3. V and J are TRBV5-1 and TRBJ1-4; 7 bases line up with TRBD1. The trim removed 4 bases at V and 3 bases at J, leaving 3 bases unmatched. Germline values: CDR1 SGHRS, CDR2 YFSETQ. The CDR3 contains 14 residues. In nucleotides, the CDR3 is TGCGCCAGCAGCCTTGGACAGGCTAATGAAAAACTGTTTTTT. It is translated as CASSLGQANEKLFF.

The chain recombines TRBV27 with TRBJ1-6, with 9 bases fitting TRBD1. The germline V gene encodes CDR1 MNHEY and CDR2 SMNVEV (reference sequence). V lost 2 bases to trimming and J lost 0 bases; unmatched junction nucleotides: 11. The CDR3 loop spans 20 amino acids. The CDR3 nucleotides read TGTGCCAGCAGTTTAAAAGGGACAGGGTGGCCTAACTCCTATAATTCACCCCTCCACTTT. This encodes CASSLKGTGWPNSYNSPLHF.

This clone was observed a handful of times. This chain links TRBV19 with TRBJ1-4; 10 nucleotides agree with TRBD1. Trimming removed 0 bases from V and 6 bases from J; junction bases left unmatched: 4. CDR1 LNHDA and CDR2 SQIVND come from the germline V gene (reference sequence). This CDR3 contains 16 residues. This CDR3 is CASSIEGTGVDEKLFF. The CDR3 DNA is TGTGCCAGTAGTATAGAAGGGACAGGGGTCGATGAAAAACTGTTTTTT. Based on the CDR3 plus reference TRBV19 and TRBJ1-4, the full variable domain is DGGITQSPKYLFRKEGQNVTLSCEQNLNHDAMYWYRQDPGQGLRLIYYSQIVNDFQKGDIAEGYSVSREKKESFPLTVTSAQKNPTAFYLCASSIEGTGVDEKLFFGSGTQLSVL.

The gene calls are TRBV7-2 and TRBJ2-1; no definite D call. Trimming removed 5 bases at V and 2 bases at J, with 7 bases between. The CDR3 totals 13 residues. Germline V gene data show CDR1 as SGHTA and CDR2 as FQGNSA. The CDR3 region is CASSKTPYNEQFF. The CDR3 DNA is TGTGCCAGCAGCAAGACACCCTACAATGAGCAGTTCTTC.

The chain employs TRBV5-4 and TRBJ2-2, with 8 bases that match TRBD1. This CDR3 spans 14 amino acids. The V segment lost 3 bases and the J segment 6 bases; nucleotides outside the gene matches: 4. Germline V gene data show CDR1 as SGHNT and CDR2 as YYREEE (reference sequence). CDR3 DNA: TGTGCCAGCAGCTGGGAACAGGGGGCCGGGGAGCTGTTTTTT. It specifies CASSWEQGAGELFF. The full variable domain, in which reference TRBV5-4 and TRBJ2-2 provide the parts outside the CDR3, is ETGVTQSPTHLIKTRGQQVTLRCSSQSGHNTVSWYQQALGQGPQFIFQYYREEENGRGNFPPRFSGLQFPNYSSELNVNALELDDSALYLCASSWEQGAGELFFGEGSRLTVL.

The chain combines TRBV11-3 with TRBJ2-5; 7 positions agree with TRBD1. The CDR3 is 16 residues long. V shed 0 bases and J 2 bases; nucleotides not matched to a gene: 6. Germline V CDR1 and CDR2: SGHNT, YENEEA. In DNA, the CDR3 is TGTGCCAGCAGCTTAGATGGGGACAGATCTCAAGAGACCCAGTACTTC. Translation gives CASSLDGDRSQETQYF.

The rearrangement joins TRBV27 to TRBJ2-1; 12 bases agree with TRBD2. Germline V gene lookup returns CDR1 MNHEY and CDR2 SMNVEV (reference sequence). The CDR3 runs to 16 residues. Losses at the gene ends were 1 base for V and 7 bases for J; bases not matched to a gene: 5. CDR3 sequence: CASSLLTSGSGNEQFF. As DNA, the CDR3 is TGTGCCAGCAGTTTATTGACTAGCGGGAGTGGGAATGAGCAGTTCTTC.

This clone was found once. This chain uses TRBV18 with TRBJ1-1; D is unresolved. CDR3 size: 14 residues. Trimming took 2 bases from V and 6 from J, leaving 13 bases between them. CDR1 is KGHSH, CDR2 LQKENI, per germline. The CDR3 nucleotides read TGTGCCAGCTCACCAGGAGTTCCCGGCGCTGAAGCTTTCTTT. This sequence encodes CASSPGVPGAEAFF.

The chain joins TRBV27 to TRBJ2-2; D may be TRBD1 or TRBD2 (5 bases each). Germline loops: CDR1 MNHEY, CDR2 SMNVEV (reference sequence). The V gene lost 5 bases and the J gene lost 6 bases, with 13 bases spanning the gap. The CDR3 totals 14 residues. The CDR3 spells CASSPGTEAGELFF. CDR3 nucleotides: TGTGCCAGCAGTCCCGGGACGGAGGCCGGGGAGCTGTTTTTT.

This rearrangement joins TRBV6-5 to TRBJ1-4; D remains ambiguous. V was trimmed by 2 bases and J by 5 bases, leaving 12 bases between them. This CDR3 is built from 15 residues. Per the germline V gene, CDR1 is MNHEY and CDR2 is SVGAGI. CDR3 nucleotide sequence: TGTGCCAGCAGTTACCAGCGACACACCAATGAAAAACTGTTTTTT. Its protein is CASSYQRHTNEKLFF.

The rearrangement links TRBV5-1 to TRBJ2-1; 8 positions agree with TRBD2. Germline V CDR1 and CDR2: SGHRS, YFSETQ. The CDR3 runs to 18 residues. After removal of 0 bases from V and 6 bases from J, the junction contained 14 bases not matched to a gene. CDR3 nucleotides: TGCGCCAGCAGCTTGGAACCAGCGGGGGCCTCCTCGGGCAATGAGCAGTTCTTC. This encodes CASSLEPAGASSGNEQFF.

CDR3 nucleotide sequence: TGTGCCAGCAGCCAGACAGGGGGCGAACCTTATGGCTACACCTTC. This translates into CASSQTGGEPYGYTF. V and J are TRBV7-9 and TRBJ1-2, with 10 bases identical to TRBD1. Losses at the gene ends were 5 bases for V and 5 bases for J; bases not matched to a gene: 8. The CDR3 spans 15 residues. Germline V gene lookup returns CDR1 SEHNR and CDR2 FQNEAQ (reference sequence).

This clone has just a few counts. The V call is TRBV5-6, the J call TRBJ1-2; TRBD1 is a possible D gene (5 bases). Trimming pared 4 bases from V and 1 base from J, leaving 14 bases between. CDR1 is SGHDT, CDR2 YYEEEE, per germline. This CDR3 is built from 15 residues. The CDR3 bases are TGTGCCAGCAGCCCAGGACCTCAGGGTAACTATGGCTACACCTTC. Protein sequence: CASSPGPQGNYGYTF.

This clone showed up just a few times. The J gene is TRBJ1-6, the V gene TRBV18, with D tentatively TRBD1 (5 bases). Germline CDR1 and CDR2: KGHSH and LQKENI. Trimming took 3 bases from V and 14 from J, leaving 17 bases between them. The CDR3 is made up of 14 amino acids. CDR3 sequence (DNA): TGTGCCAGCTCACCGGGGACGGACTCTACGACCCTCCACTTT. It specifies CASSPGTDSTTLHF.

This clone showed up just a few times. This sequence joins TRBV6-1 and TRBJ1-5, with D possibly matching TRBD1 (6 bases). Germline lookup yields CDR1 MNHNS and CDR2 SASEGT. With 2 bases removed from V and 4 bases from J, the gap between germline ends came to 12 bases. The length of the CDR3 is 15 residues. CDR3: CASSERGRGNQPQHF. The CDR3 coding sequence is TGTGCCAGCAGTGAAAGGGGGAGGGGGAATCAGCCCCAGCATTTT.

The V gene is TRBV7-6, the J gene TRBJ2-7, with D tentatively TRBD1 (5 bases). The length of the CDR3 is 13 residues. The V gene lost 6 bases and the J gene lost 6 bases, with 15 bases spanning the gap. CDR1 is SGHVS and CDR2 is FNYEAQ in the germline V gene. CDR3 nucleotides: TGTGCCAGCAGTCTATCAGGGATTTCCGAGCAGTACTTC. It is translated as CASSLSGISEQYF.